The clone carrying this TCR beta chain occurred once. The data stem from a study of blood T cell repertoires in COVID-19. As for the study in general: The United States, Italy and Spain provided the acute and convalescent COVID-19 samples. PBMCs, B-cell-depleted T cells, or T cells provided the cDNA or gDNA that made up the material.

CDR1 is MGHRA and CDR2 is YSYEKL in the germline V gene. Trimming cost V 5 bases and J 2 bases; bases outside gene matches: 7. The CDR3 length is 15 residues. Original handling: Amplification with reference gene primers provided the estimates of nucleated cell counts. Clones were sequenced by immunoSEQ multiplex PCR, and TCRdb holds only the in-frame ones, with some missing. The V and J calls and clone size are taken from that table; D and trimming were inferred from the DNA. This sample has about 140,000 clones, with 65% to 85% found just once. The sequence was obtained from a woman aged 60-75 years with acute or convalescent COVID-19. Sequencing was performed on peripheral blood. The chain joins TRBV4-1 to TRBJ2-3; 7 bases agree with TRBD2. CDR3 nucleotides: TGCGCCAGCAGCGCGGGAGCGGTTACCACAGATACGCAGTATTTT. Amino acid sequence: CASSAGAVTTDTQYF.